The 16 T cell receptor beta chains given below trace back to one sample, sequenced in a study of cytomegalovirus exposure and HLA in healthy donors. Clones were sequenced by immunoSEQ multiplex PCR, and TCRdb holds only the in-frame ones, with some missing. The sample records about 150,000 clones, approximately 89% being singletons. The sample was PBMCs. The receptors here all came from a man aged 18 to 30 in good health and CMV-seronegative.

Only one count was recorded for this clone. The V gene is TRBV6-5, the J gene TRBJ1-4, with 9 bases fitting TRBD1. J was trimmed by 8 bases and V by 5 bases; bases with no gene match: 6. Germline V lookup: CDR1 MNHEY, CDR2 SVGAGI. CDR3 length: 14 residues. CDR3 in DNA: TGTGCCAGCAGTAATCCGGGACAGGGCGAAAAACTGTTTTTT. It is translated as CASSNPGQGEKLFF.

The gene calls are TRBV11-2 and TRBJ1-1; a weak D match, TRBD1 (5 bases). V was cut by 1 base and J by 0 bases, with 12 bases left in between. The germline gives CDR1 SGHAT, CDR2 FQNNGV. There are 16 residues in the CDR3. DNA of the CDR3: TGTGCCAGCAGCTTAGTTCTTGGGGCCCTGAACACTGAAGCTTTCTTT. This encodes CASSLVLGALNTEAFF.

This chain uses TRBV6-5 with TRBJ2-3; D is uncertain. This CDR3 region has 16 residues. The germline CDR1 and CDR2 sequences are MNHEY and SVGAGI. Trimming took 0 bases from V and 3 from J, leaving 13 bases between them. CDR3 sequence: CASSYSSNAATDTQYF. CDR3 nucleotide sequence: TGTGCCAGCAGTTACTCGTCTAACGCGGCTACAGATACGCAGTATTTT.

The V call is TRBV9, the J call TRBJ2-3; 9 positions agree with TRBD2. With V trimmed by 3 bases and J by 3 bases, 8 bases remained unmatched. The CDR3 runs to 16 residues. Germline values: CDR1 SGDLS, CDR2 YYNGEE. The CDR3 reads CASSGISGRGTDTQYF. CDR3 in DNA: TGTGCCAGCAGCGGTATTAGCGGGAGAGGTACAGATACGCAGTATTTT.

V usage is TRBV10-1 and J usage is TRBJ2-3, with TRBD2 as a possible D gene (5 bases). Germline-derived CDR1 and CDR2 are WNHNN and SYGVQD (reference sequence). This CDR3 has 15 residues. V lost 3 bases, J lost 1 base, and 11 bases lay in between. CDR3 coding DNA: TGCGCCAGCAGTGACGACGGACTTGGCACAGATACGCAGTATTTT. Translation gives CASSDDGLGTDTQYF.

V usage is TRBV29-1 and J usage is TRBJ2-1; 7 bases map to TRBD2. The trim removed 1 base at V and 0 bases at J, leaving 3 bases unmatched. The CDR3 extends over 15 amino acids. Germline V gene data show CDR1 as SQVTM and CDR2 as ANQGSEA. The CDR3 region is CSVEVGGSSYNEQFF. In DNA form, the CDR3 reads TGCAGCGTTGAAGTTGGCGGGAGCTCCTACAATGAGCAGTTCTTC.

The V and J genes are TRBV9 and TRBJ2-2, with 10 nucleotides matching TRBD2. With V trimmed by 0 bases and J by 4 bases, 3 bases remained unmatched. Germline CDR1 is SGDLS and CDR2 is YYNGEE. This CDR3 has 16 amino acids. The CDR3 region is CASSVAASGGTGELFF. CDR3 bases: TGTGCCAGCAGCGTAGCTGCTAGCGGGGGCACCGGGGAGCTGTTTTTT. Full variable domain (remainder filled in from reference TRBV9 and TRBJ2-2): DSGVTQTPKHLITATGQRVTLRCSPRSGDLSVYWYQQSLDQGLQFLIQYYNGEERAKGNILERFSAQQFPDLHSELNLSSLELGDSALYFCASSVAASGGTGELFFGEGSRLTVL.

The genes are TRBV27 and TRBJ2-5; 12 positions agree with TRBD2. The trim removed 6 bases at V and 3 bases at J, leaving 5 bases unmatched. The CDR3 length is 15 residues. Germline CDR1 MNHEY, CDR2 SMNVEV (reference sequence). The CDR3 loop reads CASRQRTSGKETQYF. Written as DNA, the CDR3 is TGTGCCAGCAGACAAAGGACTAGCGGGAAAGAGACCCAGTACTTC.

The chain combines TRBV5-4 with TRBJ2-3; TRBD2 matches at 12 bases. V trimming: 4 bases; J trimming: 0 bases; junction bases outside the gene matches: 9. CDR3 length equals 18 residues. The germline gives CDR1 SGHNT, CDR2 YYREEE (reference sequence). CDR3 sequence: CASSQGLAGGPSTDTQYF. CDR3 DNA: TGTGCCAGCAGCCAAGGGCTAGCGGGGGGGCCGAGCACAGATACGCAGTATTTT. Full variable domain (rest looked up from reference TRBV5-4 and TRBJ2-3): ETGVTQSPTHLIKTRGQQVTLRCSSQSGHNTVSWYQQALGQGPQFIFQYYREEENGRGNFPPRFSGLQFPNYSSELNVNALELDDSALYLCASSQGLAGGPSTDTQYFGPGTRLTVL.

The gene calls are TRBV5-1 and TRBJ1-4; 7 bases line up with TRBD1. Trimming removed 2 bases from V and 5 bases from J; junction bases left unmatched: 6. Germline values: CDR1 SGHRS, CDR2 YFSETQ. The CDR3 sequence is 15 residues long. CDR3 protein: CASSFGDRENEKLFF. In DNA form, the CDR3 reads TGCGCCAGCAGCTTTGGGGACAGAGAGAATGAAAAACTGTTTTTT.

V is TRBV19 and J is TRBJ2-1; 7 bases line up with TRBD2. The V segment lost 5 bases and the J segment 2 bases; nucleotides outside the gene matches: 3. The CDR3 contains 14 residues. The germline V gene encodes CDR1 LNHDA and CDR2 SQIVND (reference sequence). CDR3 sequence reads: CASSVGTTYNEQFF. As DNA, the CDR3 is TGTGCCAGTAGTGTAGGGACTACCTACAATGAGCAGTTCTTC.

This clone was counted a single time. This rearrangement joins TRBV5-5 to TRBJ1-5, with no clear D. This CDR3 is built from 15 residues. Germline V gives CDR1 SGHKS, CDR2 YYEKEE (reference sequence). V dropped 4 bases and J dropped 7 bases, with 18 bases sitting between them. The CDR3 reads CASSNVLNSGQPQHF. CDR3 DNA sequence: TGTGCCAGCAGCAACGTCCTTAACTCGGGGCAGCCCCAGCATTTT.

The gene calls are TRBV6-5 and TRBJ1-2; D is unresolved. CDR3 length: 16 residues. Per the germline V gene, CDR1 is MNHEY and CDR2 is SVGAGI. V lost 0 bases and J lost 8, with 19 bases in between. CDR3 amino acids: CASSYSKSPSAEGYTF. The CDR3 nucleotides are TGTGCCAGCAGTTACTCGAAATCGCCGTCTGCGGAAGGCTACACCTTC.

The CDR3 DNA is TGTGCCAGCAGCTTCTCGACTAGCGGGGGTCAAGAGACCCAGTACTTC. Translated: CASSFSTSGGQETQYF. V gene TRBV13 combines with J gene TRBJ2-5; 12 bases line up with TRBD2. Germline lookup yields CDR1 PRHDT and CDR2 FYEKMQ (reference sequence). The V segment lost 3 bases and the J segment 2 bases; nucleotides outside the gene matches: 4. The CDR3 is made up of 16 amino acids.

This chain connects TRBV12-5 to TRBJ2-3; no definite D call. Germline CDR1 LGHNT, CDR2 FRNRAP. The V gene lost 5 bases and the J gene lost 1 base, with 7 bases spanning the gap. The CDR3 length is 13 residues. CDR3 residues: CASGASGTDTQYF. The CDR3 nucleotides read TGTGCTAGTGGTGCCTCAGGCACAGATACGCAGTATTTT.

As DNA, the CDR3 is TGTGCCAGCAGTTACCGGGGAATGGGGGCCGAAGCTTTCTTT. Protein product: CASSYRGMGAEAFF. The chain combines TRBV6-5 with TRBJ1-1; weak D call: TRBD1 (6 bases). The V and J ends lost 2 bases and 8 bases respectively, with 15 bases between them. Per the germline V gene, CDR1 is MNHEY and CDR2 is SVGAGI. The CDR3 runs to 14 residues.